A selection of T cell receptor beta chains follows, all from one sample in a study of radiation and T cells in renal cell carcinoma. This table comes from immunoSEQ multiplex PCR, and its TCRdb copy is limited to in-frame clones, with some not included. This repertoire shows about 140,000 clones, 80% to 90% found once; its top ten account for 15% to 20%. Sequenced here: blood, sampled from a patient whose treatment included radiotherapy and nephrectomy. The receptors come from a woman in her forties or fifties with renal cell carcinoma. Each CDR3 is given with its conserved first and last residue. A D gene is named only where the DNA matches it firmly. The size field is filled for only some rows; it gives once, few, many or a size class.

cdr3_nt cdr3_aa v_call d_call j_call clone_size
TGTGCCAGCAGAACAGGGGGCTCCTACGAGCAGTACTTC CASRTGGSYEQYF TRBV28 TRBD1 TRBJ2-7 -
TGTGCCAGCAGCCTGGCCGATGAAAAACTGTTTTTT CASSLADEKLFF TRBV28 - TRBJ1-4 -
TGCGCCAGCAGCTTAGGGACCCTAAACACTGAAGCTTTCTTT CASSLGTLNTEAFF TRBV5-1 - TRBJ1-1 -
TGTGCCAGCAGTTTCCCGGGGGCGAAAAGCTACACCTTC CASSFPGAKSYTF TRBV6-5 - TRBJ1-2 -
TGTGCCAGCAGAATCAGGCCACCTAGCAATCAGCCCCAGCATTTT CASRIRPPSNQPQHF TRBV4-2 - TRBJ1-5 few
TGCAGCGTTGGCAGGAGTAGCGGGGGATTCCAAGAGACCCAGTACTTC CSVGRSSGGFQETQYF TRBV29-1 TRBD2 TRBJ2-5 -
TGTGCCAGCAGTCGGGCGGGGCAGGCCTACGAGCAGTACTTC CASSRAGQAYEQYF TRBV6-6 - TRBJ2-7 -
TGTGCCAGCAGCCCCGGCAGGGTCGAGTCACCCCTCCACTTT CASSPGRVESPLHF TRBV27 - TRBJ1-6 -
TGCGCCAGTTCACTCCTTGGGGGATCCTATTCCACAGATACGCAGTATTTT CASSLLGGSYSTDTQYF TRBV5-1 - TRBJ2-3 -
TGTGCCAGCAGTGAACTCGGAGATACGCAGTATTTT CASSELGDTQYF TRBV6-1 - TRBJ2-3 -
TGTGCCATCAGTTCGGCCAGAGAATCCTATGGCTACACCTTC CAISSARESYGYTF TRBV10-3 - TRBJ1-2 -
TGCGCCAGCAGTGATCCCCTTACTAGCGGGATATCCTACGAGCAGTACTTC CASSDPLTSGISYEQYF TRBV10-2 TRBD2 TRBJ2-7 -
TGCGCCAGCAGCTTGGAAGGTTCTACCAATGAGCAGTTCTTC CASSLEGSTNEQFF TRBV5-1 - TRBJ2-1 -
TGTGCCAGCAGCCCCAGGCGAGCGGTAACAGATACGCAGTATTTT CASSPRRAVTDTQYF TRBV27 - TRBJ2-3 -
TGTGCCAGCAGCTTGGATATTGGAGGGAGAACCAAAAACATTCAGTACTTC CASSLDIGGRTKNIQYF TRBV5-4 - TRBJ2-4 -
TGCGCCAGCAGCACGGACCCAGGGGGAGGAAACACCATATATTTT CASSTDPGGGNTIYF TRBV5-1 TRBD1 TRBJ1-3 -
TGTGCCAGTAGTCCGGGACAGGTCAGCACTGAAGCTTTCTTT CASSPGQVSTEAFF TRBV19 TRBD1 TRBJ1-1 -
TGTGCCAGCGACCTCGGAGGGGACCGAGGAAACACCATATATTTT CASDLGGDRGNTIYF TRBV19 - TRBJ1-3 -
TGTGCCAGCAGTGACCCAGCCTACCTGGGGACCCAGTACTTC CASSDPAYLGTQYF TRBV2 - TRBJ2-5 once
TGTGCCAGCAGCCCTTCCTCGACGGGGTTAAGGGAGCAGTACTTC CASSPSSTGLREQYF TRBV7-2 - TRBJ2-7 once
TGTGCCAGCAGCGACCGCGGACATACCCTAGCGGAGCAGTACTTC CASSDRGHTLAEQYF TRBV5-4 - TRBJ2-7 -
TGCAGCGTTGGGGGGGCTTCACGCGATCAGCCCCAGCATTTT CSVGGASRDQPQHF TRBV29-1 - TRBJ1-5 -
TGTGCCAGCAGCGTAGACCTTGGACTAGCGGGCTCCCACGAGCAGTACTTC CASSVDLGLAGSHEQYF TRBV9 TRBD2 TRBJ2-7 -
TGTGCCAGCAGGACCCGACAGGGGCTCTATGGCTACACCTTC CASRTRQGLYGYTF TRBV6-5 TRBD1 TRBJ1-2 few
TGTGCCATCAGTGTACAGCCGTCGAACACTGAAGCTTTCTTT CAISVQPSNTEAFF TRBV10-3 - TRBJ1-1 few
TGTGCCAGCAGCCAAGATAAAGGAACCTTTAGCACTGGAAACACCATATATTTT CASSQDKGTFSTGNTIYF TRBV14 - TRBJ1-3 -
TGTGCCAGCAGTAAAACAGGGGGCGCAGGGAACACTGAAGCTTTCTTT CASSKTGGAGNTEAFF TRBV27 TRBD1 TRBJ1-1 -
TGTGCCAGCAGCTTGGGGGGAACGGCTTCCTACAATGAGCAGTTCTTC CASSLGGTASYNEQFF TRBV5-4 - TRBJ2-1 -
TGTGCCAGCAGCCAAAGAGTTACGGGAAAGTCCGGGGAGCTGTTTTTT CASSQRVTGKSGELFF TRBV4-2 - TRBJ2-2 -
TGCGCCAGCAGTGAGGGGAGTCAGCCCCAGCATTTT CASSEGSQPQHF TRBV10-1 - TRBJ1-5 -
TGCGCCAGCAGCCAGATAAACGAGATTGGCAATGAGCAGTTCTTC CASSQINEIGNEQFF TRBV4-1 - TRBJ2-1 -
TGTGCCAGCTCCCGGGGGCCAGCGGGTAATGAAAAACTGTTTTTT CASSRGPAGNEKLFF TRBV18 - TRBJ1-4 -
TGTGCCAGCAGCTTTATGGCAGAAAACATTCAGTACTTC CASSFMAENIQYF TRBV5-8 - TRBJ2-4 -
TGTGCCACCTCGGGACCGGGACAGAGTAATGAAAAACTGTTTTTT CATSGPGQSNEKLFF TRBV28 TRBD1 TRBJ1-4 -
TGTGCCAGCAGTGTGAGGGTCGCCGGGGAGCTGTTTTTT CASSVRVAGELFF TRBV2 - TRBJ2-2 -
TGTGCCAGTAGTATAGAGGGGGTCTACGAGCAGTACTTC CASSIEGVYEQYF TRBV19 - TRBJ2-7 -
TGCGCCAGCAGTGATCGAGAGACCCAGTACTTC CASSDRETQYF TRBV10-1 - TRBJ2-5 -
TGTGCCAGCAGCGTCTCAGGAATCGCTGGGGCCAACGTCCTGACTTTC CASSVSGIAGANVLTF TRBV9 - TRBJ2-6 -
TGTGCCAGCAGTGTAGTAGGGGGCATGACTAATGAAAAACTGTTTTTT CASSVVGGMTNEKLFF TRBV2 TRBD1 TRBJ1-4 -
TGTGCCAGCAGCTCCCTAACTACAGGGGAGCGGTACTTC CASSSLTTGERYF TRBV11-2 TRBD1 TRBJ2-7 -
TGCGCCAGCAGCCCCGTATGGGGAAACACTGAAGCTTTCTTT CASSPVWGNTEAFF TRBV5-1 - TRBJ1-1 few
TGTGCCAGCAGCTTGGACAGGGGGTCCTACGAGCAGTACTTC CASSLDRGSYEQYF TRBV7-2 TRBD1 TRBJ2-7 -
TGTGCCAGCAAATCGAAGGGGCTCGGGACCCAGTACTTC CASKSKGLGTQYF TRBV2 - TRBJ2-5 -
TGTGCCTCCCACGAGCAGTACTTC CASHEQYF TRBV9 - TRBJ2-7 -
TGCGCCAGCAGCCAGACTAGCGGGACGCGCACAGATACGCAGTATTTT CASSQTSGTRTDTQYF TRBV5-1 TRBD2 TRBJ2-3 -
TGTGCCAGCAGCTTAGGGACAGGAGGGGACTTGAGCTCTGGAAACACCATATATTTT CASSLGTGGDLSSGNTIYF TRBV7-6 TRBD1 TRBJ1-3 -
TGTGCCACGAACTTCGGCTTCAGTAACTATGGCTACACCTTC CATNFGFSNYGYTF TRBV7-2 - TRBJ1-2 -
TGTGCCAGCAGCCCCCTAGCGGGAGGGAAAGAGACCCAGTACTTC CASSPLAGGKETQYF TRBV6-5 TRBD2 TRBJ2-5 -
TGTGCCAGCTCACCAATGGGTAAGGGTTCAGTGGGCAATCAGCCCCAGCATTTT CASSPMGKGSVGNQPQHF TRBV18 - TRBJ1-5 -
TGTGCCAGCAGTCGGGAGTTAGCGACCCAGTACTTC CASSRELATQYF TRBV11-2 - TRBJ2-5 -
TGTGCCAGCTCACCCACAGGGCTGGGGACCCTCGGAACCGGGGAGCTGTTTTTT CASSPTGLGTLGTGELFF TRBV18 - TRBJ2-2 -
TGTGCCACCTCAAAGGGGACCTCCGAGCAGTACTTC CATSKGTSEQYF TRBV10-3 - TRBJ2-7 -
TGTGCCAGCAGCTTTCCCGGGGAGCTGTTTTTT CASSFPGELFF TRBV5-4 - TRBJ2-2 -
TGTGCCAGCAGTTTAAATTACCAAGAGACCCAGTACTTC CASSLNYQETQYF TRBV28 - TRBJ2-5 -